This TCR beta chain was captured by sequencing in a study of naive and memory T cell subsets. The treatment denotes: skin biopsy from PPD injection site in Mantoux-positive individual. An oligonucleotide containing a UMI was ligated to the 3' end of TCR cDNA. Individuals with a positive Mantoux test gave biopsies from PPD-injected skin. Input was 1 to 1000 ng of DNase-treated total RNA without cell sorting. Four PCR rounds used nested alpha and beta constant region primers plus the SP2 primer. Alpha and beta constant region primers primed reverse transcription for blood and skin samples. TCRdb passed the UMI-ligation and nested PCR reads through MiXCR, listing each CDR3 protein once. This table has 35,000 to 40,000 distinct CDR3 sequences, about 10% appearing once. The sample in question was skin, obtained from a tuberculin skin test site. The TCR originated in an adult in good health.

The CDR3 DNA reads as TGCGCCAGCAGCTCCCCTTATAAGGACACTGAAGCTTTCTTT. As protein: CASSSPYKDTEAFF. The rearrangement uses TRBV5-1 and TRBJ1-1; no firm D call. The germline CDR1 and CDR2 sequences are SGHRS and YFSETQ. The CDR3 is 14 amino acids. Deletions cut 3 bases from V and 3 bases from J, with 12 bases between.